This T cell receptor (beta chain) is drawn from a study of vaccination effects on CD4 cells after COVID-19. Measured with immunoSEQ multiplex PCR; TCRdb has only the in-frame clones, and not every one. Of around 45,000 clones listed, about three quarters were seen once; the top ten hold about an eighth. Notes on this clone: Its antigen is currently unknown.

CDR3 length equals 12 residues. CDR1 GTSNPN and CDR2 SVGIG come from the germline V gene (reference sequence). Trimming left V 5 bases short and J 5 bases short, with 9 bases between. At the end of over 8 days of culture, CD4+ T cells were isolated. Half-medium changes using IL-2 medium occurred on days 3 and 7. This material consisted of CD4+ T cells from PBMCs cultured without peptide, taken before COVID-19 vaccination. The receptor's source is a human donor who had a prior SARS-CoV-2 infection. This chain connects TRBV30 to TRBJ2-2, with D possibly being TRBD2 (5 bases). CDR3 sequence reads: CAWGRGTGELFF. The CDR3 coding sequence is TGTGCCTGGGGCCGGGGAACCGGGGAGCTGTTTTTT.